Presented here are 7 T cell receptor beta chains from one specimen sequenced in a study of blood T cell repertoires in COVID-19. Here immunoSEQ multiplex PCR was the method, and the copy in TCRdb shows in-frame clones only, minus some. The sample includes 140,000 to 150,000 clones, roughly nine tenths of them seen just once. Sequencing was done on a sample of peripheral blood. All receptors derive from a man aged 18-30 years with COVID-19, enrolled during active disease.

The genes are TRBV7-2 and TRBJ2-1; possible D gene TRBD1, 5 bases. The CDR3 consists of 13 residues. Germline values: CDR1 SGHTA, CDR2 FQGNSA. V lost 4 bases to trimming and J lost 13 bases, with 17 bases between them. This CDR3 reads CASSSSQGRSQFF. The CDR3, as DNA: TGTGCCAGCAGCTCATCCCAGGGCCGTAGCCAGTTCTTC.

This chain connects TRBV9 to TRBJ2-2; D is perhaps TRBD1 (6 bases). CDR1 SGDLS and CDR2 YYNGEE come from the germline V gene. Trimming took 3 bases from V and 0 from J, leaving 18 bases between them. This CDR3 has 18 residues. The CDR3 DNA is TGTGCCAGCAGCGCCCCTGGGGGCAGCGTCGCGAACACCGGGGAGCTGTTTTTT. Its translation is CASSAPGGSVANTGELFF.

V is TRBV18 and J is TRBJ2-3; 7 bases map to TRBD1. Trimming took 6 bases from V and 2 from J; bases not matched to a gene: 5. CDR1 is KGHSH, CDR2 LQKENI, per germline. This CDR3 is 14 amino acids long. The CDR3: CASSPRGITDTQYF. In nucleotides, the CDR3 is TGTGCCAGCTCGCCCAGGGGGATCACAGATACGCAGTATTTT.

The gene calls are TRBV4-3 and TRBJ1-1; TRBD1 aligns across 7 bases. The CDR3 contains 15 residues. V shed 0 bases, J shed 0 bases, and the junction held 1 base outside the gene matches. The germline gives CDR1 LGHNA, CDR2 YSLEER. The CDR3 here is CASSQEGTVNTEAFF. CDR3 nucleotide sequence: TGCGCCAGCAGCCAAGAGGGGACAGTGAACACTGAAGCTTTCTTT.

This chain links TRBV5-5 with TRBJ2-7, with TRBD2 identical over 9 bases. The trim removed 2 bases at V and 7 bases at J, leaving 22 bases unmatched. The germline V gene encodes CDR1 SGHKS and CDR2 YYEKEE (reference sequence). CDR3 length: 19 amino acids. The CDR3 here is CASSLILAIAGVSRGEQYF. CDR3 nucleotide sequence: TGTGCCAGCAGCTTAATCCTGGCAATAGCGGGAGTCTCCAGGGGAGAGCAGTACTTC.

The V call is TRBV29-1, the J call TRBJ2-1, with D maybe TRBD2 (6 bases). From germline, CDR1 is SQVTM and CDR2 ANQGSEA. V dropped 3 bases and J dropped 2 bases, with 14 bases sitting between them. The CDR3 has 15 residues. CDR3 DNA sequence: TGCAGCGTTGAGTTGGCGGAGGGCCCCTACAATGAGCAGTTCTTC. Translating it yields CSVELAEGPYNEQFF.

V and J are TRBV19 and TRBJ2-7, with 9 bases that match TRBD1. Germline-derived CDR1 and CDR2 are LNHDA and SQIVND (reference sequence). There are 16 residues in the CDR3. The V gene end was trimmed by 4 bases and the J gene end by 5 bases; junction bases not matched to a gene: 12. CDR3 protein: CASSTLRGGQGNEQYF. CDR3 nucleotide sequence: TGTGCCAGTAGTACCTTACGTGGGGGACAGGGAAACGAGCAGTACTTC.